The rows below give T cell receptor beta chains drawn from one sample of a study of cytomegalovirus exposure and HLA in healthy donors. TCRdb's table, derived via immunoSEQ multiplex PCR, lists solely in-frame clones and lacks some. This table holds about 190,000 clones, around 83% found once. The sample comprised PBMCs. The receptors derive from a woman aged 50 to 65 in good health and CMV-seropositive. Each CDR3 is given with its conserved first and last residue. Each record gives: clone size, CDR3 length, V gene, J gene, D gene, CDR3 DNA, CDR3 protein. D genes are given only for firm matches. A clone size is listed for some rows: how often the clone was seen (once, few, many), or a class if it is expanded.

>few|15|TRBV6-6|TRBJ2-7|-
TGTGCCAGCAGTTACTCGAGTACAGAGTTCTACGAGCAGTACTTC
CASSYSSTEFYEQYF
>-|15|TRBV5-1|TRBJ2-7|TRBD2
TGCGCCAGCAGCGGAGCGGGACTAGCTAAATCCGAGCAGTACTTC
CASSGAGLAKSEQYF
>-|14|TRBV7-6|TRBJ1-1|TRBD1
TGTGCCAGCAGCTCGACAGGGGGCATCACTGAAGCTTTCTTT
CASSSTGGITEAFF
>-|14|TRBV11-3|TRBJ1-6|-
TGTGCCAGCAGCTTGGGGCGGGAGAATTCACCCCTCCACTTT
CASSLGRENSPLHF
>once|13|TRBV9|TRBJ1-2|-
TGTGCCAGCAGCGTAAGCAGGGTGGACGGCTACACCTTC
CASSVSRVDGYTF
>-|13|TRBV6-1|TRBJ1-5|TRBD1
TGTGCCAGCAGAAACAGGGGGTATCAGCCCCAGCATTTT
CASRNRGYQPQHF
>-|14|TRBV6-5|TRBJ1-5|-
TGTGCCAGTGAGGGTCGTGATAGCAATCAGCCCCAGCATTTT
CASEGRDSNQPQHF
>-|16|TRBV4-1|TRBJ2-7|-
TGCGCCAGCAGCCAAGATACCGGGGGTGAGACTCGCGAGCAGTACTTC
CASSQDTGGETREQYF
>-|14|TRBV5-1|TRBJ1-1|-
TGCGCCAGCAGCATGGGCGGGGGCGCTGCTGAAGCTTTCTTT
CASSMGGGAAEAFF
>-|13|TRBV6-4|TRBJ1-1|-
TGTGCCAGCAGTGATATGGAGAATACTGAAGCTTTCTTT
CASSDMENTEAFF
>-|13|TRBV18|TRBJ2-7|-
TGTGCCAGCTCACCGTTAAGCAACTACGAGCAGTACTTC
CASSPLSNYEQYF
>-|11|TRBV7-3|TRBJ2-3|-
TGTGCCACCTCTCCCACAGATACGCAGTATTTT
CATSPTDTQYF
>once|16|TRBV30|TRBJ1-4|-
TGTGCCTGGAGTTCTCCACTAGGGGGGGTTGATGAAAAACTGTTTTTT
CAWSSPLGGVDEKLFF
>-|15|TRBV19|TRBJ1-5|TRBD1
TGTGCCAGTAGGAGGACAGGGCTTGGCAATCAGCCCCAGCATTTT
CASRRTGLGNQPQHF
>few|15|TRBV5-1|TRBJ1-2|TRBD1
TGCGCCAGCAGCTTGGGGGGACAGGGGAACTATGGCTACACCTTC
CASSLGGQGNYGYTF
>-|15|TRBV21-1|TRBJ2-2|-
TGTGCCAGCAGCAACCCGGACAGGTACACCGGGGAGCTGTTTTTT
CASSNPDRYTGELFF
>-|15|TRBV4-3|TRBJ2-5|-
TGCGCCAGCAGCCAAGTTACAGGAGGGAGGGAGACCCAGTACTTC
CASSQVTGGRETQYF
>-|13|TRBV6-1|TRBJ1-5|-
TGTGCCAGCAGTGGGGGTCCGGGGCAGCCCCAGCATTTT
CASSGGPGQPQHF
>-|15|TRBV5-4|TRBJ2-1|TRBD1
TGTGCCAGCAGCTCGGGACAGGGGTTTTACAATGAGCAGTTCTTC
CASSSGQGFYNEQFF
>-|19|TRBV19|TRBJ2-1|-
TGTGCCAGTAGTACCCGAGTACAACGGCGGTTGAGCTCCTACAATGAGCAGTTCTTC
CASSTRVQRRLSSYNEQFF
>-|15|TRBV6-5|TRBJ1-4|-
TGTGCCAGCAGTATTAGTCGCGCAACTAATGAAAAACTGTTTTTT
CASSISRATNEKLFF
>-|15|TRBV14|TRBJ2-5|-
TGTGCCAGCAGCCAAGATCTCATGGGGAGGGAGACCCAGTACTTC
CASSQDLMGRETQYF
>-|15|TRBV28|TRBJ2-1|-
TGTGCCAGCAGTTTGGGCGGGGTCGCCTACAATGAGCAGTTCTTC
CASSLGGVAYNEQFF
>once|12|TRBV6-5|TRBJ2-7|TRBD1
TGTGCCAGCAGTCGGACAGGGAGGGAGCAGTACTTC
CASSRTGREQYF
>-|15|TRBV6-5|TRBJ1-2|TRBD1
TGTGCCAGCAGCCTAACCAGACAGGGCCTTGGGGGCTACACCTTC
CASSLTRQGLGGYTF
>-|12|TRBV7-2|TRBJ2-7|-
TGTGCCAGCAGCCGTGGGACTTCCGAGCAGTACTTC
CASSRGTSEQYF
>-|15|TRBV5-6|TRBJ1-6|TRBD1
TGTGCCAGCAGCTTGGGAACAGGGGAGGATTCACCCCTCCACTTT
CASSLGTGEDSPLHF
>-|15|TRBV18|TRBJ1-5|TRBD1
TGTGCCAGCTCACCCGGACAGGGGGGGAATCAGCCCCAGCATTTT
CASSPGQGGNQPQHF
>few|15|TRBV28|TRBJ2-5|TRBD2
TGTGCCAGCAGTCACCGGACTAGCGCGCAAGAGACCCAGTACTTC
CASSHRTSAQETQYF
>few|16|TRBV5-5|TRBJ1-2|TRBD1
TGTGCCAGCAGCTCAAACCCGGGACAGGGAAACTATGGCTACACCTTC
CASSSNPGQGNYGYTF
>few|14|TRBV19|TRBJ1-3|-
TGTGCCAGTAGGGGTGGACTGTCGGGAAACACCATATATTTT
CASRGGLSGNTIYF
>-|15|TRBV19|TRBJ1-4|-
TGTGCCAGTAGTGTGACAGGAGCAACTAATGAAAAACTGTTTTTT
CASSVTGATNEKLFF
>once|15|TRBV11-3|TRBJ2-7|TRBD1
TGTGCCAGCAGCCCAGGGACAGGCGAAACCTACGAGCAGTACTTC
CASSPGTGETYEQYF
>-|13|TRBV7-2|TRBJ1-1|-
TGTGCCAGCAGCTACACACTGAACACTGAAGCTTTCTTT
CASSYTLNTEAFF
>-|14|TRBV27|TRBJ2-7|-
TGTGCCAGCAGTTTTCTAGGGAGAACCTACGAGCAGTACTTC
CASSFLGRTYEQYF
>-|14|TRBV7-2|TRBJ2-7|-
TGTGCCAGCAGCTTAGATAGAACTAACTACGAGCAGTACTTC
CASSLDRTNYEQYF
>-|13|TRBV6-6|TRBJ2-7|-
TGTGCCAGCAGTTACCAGGGCACCTACGAGCAGTACTTC
CASSYQGTYEQYF
>-|13|TRBV25-1|TRBJ1-1|-
TGTGCCAGCAGTGAATATGGAGACACTGAAGCTTTCTTT
CASSEYGDTEAFF
>once|15|TRBV7-2|TRBJ2-7|-
TGTGCCAGCAGCTTGGTCCTTCGCGGCTCCTACGAGCAGTACTTC
CASSLVLRGSYEQYF
>-|14|TRBV19|TRBJ2-5|-
TGTGCCAGTAGAGAACAGGGCGCCGGGGAGACCCAGTACTTC
CASREQGAGETQYF
>-|12|TRBV14|TRBJ1-1|TRBD1
TGTGCCAGCAGCCAAACTAACAGGGGTGCTTTCTTT
CASSQTNRGAFF
>-|13|TRBV6-6|TRBJ2-1|-
TGTGCCAGCAGTGACCGGACTATTAATGAGCAGTTCTTC
CASSDRTINEQFF
>-|16|TRBV11-2|TRBJ2-7|TRBD2
TGTGCCAGCAGCCACAGACTAGCGGGGGGCACATACGAGCAGTACTTC
CASSHRLAGGTYEQYF
>-|16|TRBV19|TRBJ1-5|-
TGTGCCAGTAGTAGGGCCACAGGGAGGGACGATCAGCCCCAGCATTTT
CASSRATGRDDQPQHF
>-|15|TRBV14|TRBJ2-3|-
TGTGCCAGCAGCCACCGTCCCTTGGGCGTAGATACGCAGTATTTT
CASSHRPLGVDTQYF
>-|15|TRBV27|TRBJ2-2|-
TGTGCCAGCAGTTCCCTCGGGCCAGCGGGCGGGGAGCTGTTTTTT
CASSSLGPAGGELFF
>-|16|TRBV6-5|TRBJ1-4|-
TGTGCCAGCAGTTACGGGAAGGGGCTTCCTAATGAAAAACTGTTTTTT
CASSYGKGLPNEKLFF
>-|15|TRBV19|TRBJ2-3|-
TGTGCCAGTGGAAATAGAGGGCGGAGCACAGATACGCAGTATTTT
CASGNRGRSTDTQYF
>-|13|TRBV9|TRBJ1-6|-
TGTGCCAGCAGCGTAGCGGGGGGGTCACCCCTCCACTTT
CASSVAGGSPLHF
>-|13|TRBV27|TRBJ2-1|TRBD1
TGTGCCAGCAGTGAAGGGACAGGGAATGAGCAGTTCTTC
CASSEGTGNEQFF
>-|16|TRBV5-1|TRBJ2-3|TRBD2
TGCGCCAGCAGCGCGAAGCGCGGGGGGGCATCAGATACGCAGTATTTT
CASSAKRGGASDTQYF
>-|14|TRBV5-1|TRBJ2-3|TRBD1
TGCGCCAGCAGTACAGGGGCTGCCACAGATACGCAGTATTTT
CASSTGAATDTQYF
>few|18|TRBV4-1|TRBJ1-2|-
TGCGCCAGCAGCCAAAGCCCCGGTGAACAGGCGTCCACGTATGGCTACACCTTC
CASSQSPGEQASTYGYTF
>once|14|TRBV6-5|TRBJ1-1|TRBD1
TGTGCCAGCAGTTACTCCTCCGGGACAGGGAACGCTTTCTTT
CASSYSSGTGNAFF
>-|15|TRBV28|TRBJ2-5|TRBD2
TGTGCCAGCAGTTTTAGACTAGCGGGTAAAGAGACCCAGTACTTC
CASSFRLAGKETQYF
>-|15|TRBV6-5|TRBJ1-1|-
TGTGCCAGCAGTCGGACAGCCACTTTAATCTCCGAAGCTTTCTTT
CASSRTATLISEAFF
>-|13|TRBV30|TRBJ1-4|-
TGTGCCTGGAGTGCTGACACCAATGAAAAACTGTTTTTT
CAWSADTNEKLFF
>-|13|TRBV2|TRBJ1-1|-
TGTGCCAGCAGTGGCCCGGTTAACACTGAAGCTTTCTTT
CASSGPVNTEAFF
>-|14|TRBV10-3|TRBJ2-7|-
TGTGCCATCAGCCGGGACTCCGGGGCCTACGAGCAGTACTTC
CAISRDSGAYEQYF